A selection of T cell receptor beta chains follows, all from one sample in a study of early T cells in non-severe SARS-CoV-2 infection. TCRdb re-called the 5' RACE reads through MiXCR, storing one row per CDR3 protein. The sample lists about 34,000 distinct CDR3 sequences, roughly 6% occurring once. The sample comprised whole blood. These receptor sequences come from an adult who was a healthcare worker with PCR-confirmed SARS-CoV-2 infection or an uninfected control (not recorded which). CDR3s leave out the opening cysteine and the closing phenylalanine or tryptophan. A D gene is named only where the DNA matches it firmly. The size entry is marked missing in some rows and otherwise reads once, few, many or a size class.

clone_size	v_call	j_call	d_call	cdr3_aa
many	TRBV20-1	TRBJ2-2	TRBD1	SASDRVLGELF
many	TRBV4-1	TRBJ2-3	TRBD1	ASSQGDRGPDYTDTQY
few	TRBV5-1	TRBJ2-1	NA	ASSFGDISAYNEQF
many	TRBV2	TRBJ2-5	TRBD2	ASNGLAGSQY
many	TRBV4-2	TRBJ2-7	TRBD2	ASSQQLADSYEQY
few	TRBV4-3	TRBJ1-1	TRBD1	ASSRGTGGNVEAF
few	TRBV30	TRBJ2-5	NA	AWSTGTGETQY
many	TRBV20-1	TRBJ1-4	TRBD1	SAKSHRGQGEKLF
many	TRBV7-7	TRBJ1-4	NA	APGLPNEKLF
many	TRBV20-1	TRBJ1-5	NA	SAREDSNSNQPQH
few	TRBV3-1	TRBJ2-2	NA	ASSQVGRRSNTGELF
many	TRBV20-1	TRBJ1-5	NA	SATRQNSGNQPQH
many	TRBV9	TRBJ1-5	TRBD1	ASSVGDRALPQH
NA	TRBV4-1	TRBJ2-1	NA	ASSQETVLGEQF
many	TRBV12-3/TRBV12-4	TRBJ1-5	NA	ASNAYNQPQH
many	TRBV11-2	TRBJ2-7	NA	ASSLDRTLSYEQY
many	TRBV28	TRBJ2-7	TRBD1	ASSSIPRTGAGYEQY
many	TRBV10-1	TRBJ1-1	NA	ASSSRPRNMAEAF
many	TRBV10-3	TRBJ2-3	NA	AISEDSTGTDTQY
NA	TRBV29-1	TRBJ2-5	TRBD2	SVERLAGGPETQY
many	TRBV20-1	TRBJ1-5	TRBD1	SARDSDGQENQPQH
many	TRBV7-2	TRBJ1-6	NA	ASSFQSTSYNSPLH
few	TRBV5-4	TRBJ1-1	TRBD1	ASSRKDRAAF
many	TRBV20-1	TRBJ1-5	TRBD1	SARDRVSNQPQH
few	TRBV4-2	TRBJ1-6	NA	ASSQDTQPDSPLH
many	TRBV4-2	TRBJ2-5	NA	ASSQGASVETQY
NA	TRBV28	TRBJ2-3	TRBD1	ASSPTYRGRDTQY
few	TRBV12-3/TRBV12-4	TRBJ2-7	NA	ASSPNRAEGDEQY
many	TRBV14	TRBJ1-4	TRBD1	ASSHGTGAGEKLF
many	TRBV20-1	TRBJ2-4	TRBD2	SASVAGGAKNIQY
many	TRBV3-2	TRBJ2-3	NA	ASSRQGSTDTQY
many	TRBV20-1	TRBJ2-3	TRBD2	SEGGGADTQY